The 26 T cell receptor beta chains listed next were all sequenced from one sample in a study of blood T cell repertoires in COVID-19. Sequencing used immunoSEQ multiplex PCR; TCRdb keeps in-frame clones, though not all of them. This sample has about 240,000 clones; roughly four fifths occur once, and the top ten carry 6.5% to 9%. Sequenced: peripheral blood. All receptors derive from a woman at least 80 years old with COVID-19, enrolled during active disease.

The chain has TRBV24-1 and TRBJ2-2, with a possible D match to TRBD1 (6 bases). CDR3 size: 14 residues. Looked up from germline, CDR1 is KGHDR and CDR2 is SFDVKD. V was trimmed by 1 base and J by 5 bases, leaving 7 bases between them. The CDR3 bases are TGTGCCACCAGTGATTTACAGGGAACCGGGGAGCTGTTTTTT. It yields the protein CATSDLQGTGELFF.

The CDR3 DNA reads TGTGCCAGCAGCTTGGTAGGGATAACAGGGGAAGCTTTCTTT. Its protein is CASSLVGITGEAFF. J is TRBJ1-1 and V is TRBV5-8; perhaps TRBD1 as D (6 bases). The germline V gene encodes CDR1 SGHTS and CDR2 YDEGEE. The CDR3 has 14 amino acids. Trimming shortened V by 0 bases and J by 8 bases, and 14 bases separated the two germline ends.

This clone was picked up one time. CDR3 in DNA: TGTGCCTGGAAAGGGGCCAATGCTGAAGCTTTCTTT. This gives the protein CAWKGANAEAFF. The J gene is TRBJ1-1, the V gene TRBV30; TRBD1 is a possible D gene (5 bases). The CDR3 length is 12 residues. Germline V CDR1 and CDR2: GTSNPN, SVGIG (reference sequence). The V end lost 4 bases, the J end lost 6 bases, and 12 bases lay between the germline ends.

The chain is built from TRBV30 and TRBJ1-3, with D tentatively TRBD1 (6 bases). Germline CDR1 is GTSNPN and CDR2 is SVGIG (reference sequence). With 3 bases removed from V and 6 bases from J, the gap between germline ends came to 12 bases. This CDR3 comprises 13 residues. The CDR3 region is CAWSPRGENTIYF. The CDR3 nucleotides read TGTGCCTGGAGCCCCAGGGGAGAAAACACCATATATTTT.

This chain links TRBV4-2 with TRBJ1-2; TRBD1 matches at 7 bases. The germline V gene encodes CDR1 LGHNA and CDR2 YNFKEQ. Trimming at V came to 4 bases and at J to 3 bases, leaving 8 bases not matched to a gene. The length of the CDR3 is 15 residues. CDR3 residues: CASSPGQVNYYGYTF. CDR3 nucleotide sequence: TGTGCCAGCAGCCCCGGACAGGTTAATTACTATGGCTACACCTTC.

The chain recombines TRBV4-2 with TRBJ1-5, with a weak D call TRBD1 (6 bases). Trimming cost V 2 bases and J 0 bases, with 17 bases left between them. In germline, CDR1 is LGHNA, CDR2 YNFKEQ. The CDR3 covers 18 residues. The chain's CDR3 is CASSQPSGQSNSNQPQHF. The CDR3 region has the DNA TGTGCCAGCAGCCAACCGTCCGGACAGAGCAATAGCAATCAGCCCCAGCATTTT.

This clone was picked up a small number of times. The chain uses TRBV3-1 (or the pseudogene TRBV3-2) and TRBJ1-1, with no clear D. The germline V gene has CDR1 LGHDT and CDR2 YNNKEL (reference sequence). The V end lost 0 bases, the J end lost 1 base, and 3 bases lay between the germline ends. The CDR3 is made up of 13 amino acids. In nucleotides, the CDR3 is TGTGCCAGCAGCCAAGATAAGAACACTGAAGCTTTCTTT. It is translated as CASSQDKNTEAFF.

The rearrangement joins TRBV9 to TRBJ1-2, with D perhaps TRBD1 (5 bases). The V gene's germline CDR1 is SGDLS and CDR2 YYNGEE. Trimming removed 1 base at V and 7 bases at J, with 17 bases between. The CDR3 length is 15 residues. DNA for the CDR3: TGTGCCAGCAGCGTACTCCCGAGTGGGGCGACTGGCTACACCTTC. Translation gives CASSVLPSGATGYTF. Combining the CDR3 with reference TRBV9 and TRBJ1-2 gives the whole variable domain DSGVTQTPKHLITATGQRVTLRCSPRSGDLSVYWYQQSLDQGLQFLIQYYNGEERAKGNILERFSAQQFPDLHSELNLSSLELGDSALYFCASSVLPSGATGYTFGSGTRLTVV.

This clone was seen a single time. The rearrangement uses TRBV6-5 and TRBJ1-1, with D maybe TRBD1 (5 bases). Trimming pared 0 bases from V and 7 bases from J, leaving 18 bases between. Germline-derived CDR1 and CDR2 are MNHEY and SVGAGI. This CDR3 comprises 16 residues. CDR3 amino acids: CASSYSGTRALIEAFF. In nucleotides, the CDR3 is TGTGCCAGCAGTTACTCGGGTACCAGGGCCCTGATTGAAGCTTTCTTT.

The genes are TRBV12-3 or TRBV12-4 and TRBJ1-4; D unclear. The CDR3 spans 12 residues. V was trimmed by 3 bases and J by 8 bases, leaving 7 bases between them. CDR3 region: CASSLVLEKLFF. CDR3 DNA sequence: TGTGCCAGCAGTTTGGTGCTAGAAAAACTGTTTTTT.

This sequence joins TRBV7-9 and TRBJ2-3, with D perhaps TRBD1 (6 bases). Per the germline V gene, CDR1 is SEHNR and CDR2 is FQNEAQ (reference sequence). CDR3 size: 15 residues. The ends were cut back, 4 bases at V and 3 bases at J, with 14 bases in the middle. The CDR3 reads CASSYPGTSTDTQYF. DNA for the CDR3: TGTGCCAGCAGCTACCCGGGGACATCGACAGATACGCAGTATTTT.

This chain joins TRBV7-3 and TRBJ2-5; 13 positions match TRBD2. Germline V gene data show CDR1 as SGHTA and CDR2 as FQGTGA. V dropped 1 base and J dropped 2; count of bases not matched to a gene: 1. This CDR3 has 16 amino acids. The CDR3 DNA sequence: TGTGCCAGCAGCTTAAAGGGACTAGCGGGGCAAGAGACCCAGTACTTC. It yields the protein CASSLKGLAGQETQYF.

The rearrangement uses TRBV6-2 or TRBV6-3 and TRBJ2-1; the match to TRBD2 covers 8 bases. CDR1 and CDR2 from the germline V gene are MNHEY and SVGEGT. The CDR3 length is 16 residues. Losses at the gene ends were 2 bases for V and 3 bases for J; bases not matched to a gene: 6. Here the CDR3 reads CASSYPSLAGYNEQFF. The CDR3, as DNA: TGTGCCAGCAGTTACCCGTCCCTAGCGGGCTACAATGAGCAGTTCTTC.

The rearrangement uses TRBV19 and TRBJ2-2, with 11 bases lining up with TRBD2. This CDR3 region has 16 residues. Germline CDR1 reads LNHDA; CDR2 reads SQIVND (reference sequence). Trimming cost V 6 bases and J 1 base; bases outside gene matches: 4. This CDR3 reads CASRDSGRGNTGELFF. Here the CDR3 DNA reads TGTGCCAGTAGGGATAGCGGGAGGGGGAACACCGGGGAGCTGTTTTTT.

CDR3 coding DNA: TGCGCCACTTCCGGGACAGGATCTACAGATACGCAGTATTTT. It translates to CATSGTGSTDTQYF. This chain joins TRBV4-1 and TRBJ2-3, with 8 bases fitting TRBD1. The CDR3 sequence is 14 residues long. CDR1 and CDR2 from the germline V gene are MGHRA and YSYEKL. J was trimmed by 3 bases and V by 10 bases; bases with no gene match: 9.

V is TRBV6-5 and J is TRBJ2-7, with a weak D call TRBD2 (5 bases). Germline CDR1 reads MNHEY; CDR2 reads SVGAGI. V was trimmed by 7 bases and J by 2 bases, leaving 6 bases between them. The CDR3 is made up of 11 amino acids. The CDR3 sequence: CASTGTYEQYF. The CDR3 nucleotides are TGTGCCAGCACCGGGACCTACGAGCAGTACTTC.

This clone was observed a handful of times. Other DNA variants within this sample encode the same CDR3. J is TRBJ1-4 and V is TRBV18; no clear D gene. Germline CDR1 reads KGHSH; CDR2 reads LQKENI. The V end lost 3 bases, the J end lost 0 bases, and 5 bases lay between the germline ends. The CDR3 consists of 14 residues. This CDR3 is CASSPRTTNEKLFF. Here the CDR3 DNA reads TGTGCCAGCTCACCGAGAACAACTAATGAAAAACTGTTTTTT. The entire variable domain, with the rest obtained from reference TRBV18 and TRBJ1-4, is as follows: NAGVMQNPRHLVRRRGQEARLRCSPMKGHSHVYWYRQLPEEGLKFMVYLQKENIIDESGMPKERFSAEFPKEGPSILRIQQVVRGDSAAYFCASSPRTTNEKLFFGSGTQLSVL.

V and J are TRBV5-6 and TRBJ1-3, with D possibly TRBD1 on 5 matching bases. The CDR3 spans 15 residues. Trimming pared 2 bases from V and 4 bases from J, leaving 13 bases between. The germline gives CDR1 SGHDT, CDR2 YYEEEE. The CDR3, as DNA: TGTGCCAGCAGCTTAGTCCAGGGTTCGGGAAACACCATATATTTT. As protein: CASSLVQGSGNTIYF.

In DNA form, the CDR3 reads TGTGCCAGCAGCAGACCGGCCACCGGGGAGACCCAGTACTTC. As protein: CASSRPATGETQYF. The rearrangement links TRBV3-1 (or the pseudogene TRBV3-2) to TRBJ2-5; D call uncertain. Trimming took off 5 bases at V and 5 bases at J, with 15 bases between the two ends. CDR1 LGHDT and CDR2 YNNKEL come from the germline V gene (reference sequence). CDR3 length: 14 residues.

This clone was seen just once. CDR3 residues: CASSYGRNSNQPQHF. CDR3 nucleotides: TGTGCCAGCAGTTACGGGAGGAATAGCAATCAGCCCCAGCATTTT. The chain has TRBV6-5 and TRBJ1-5; D is undetermined. The V gene lost 2 bases and the J gene lost 0 bases, with 8 bases spanning the gap. The CDR3 is made up of 15 amino acids. Germline values: CDR1 MNHEY, CDR2 SVGAGI.

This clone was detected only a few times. The CDR3 bases are TGTGCCAGCTCACCCCTAGCGCGACTAGATGTTCTTTCCGATGAGCAGTTCTTC. Its translation is CASSPLARLDVLSDEQFF. The chain couples TRBV18 to TRBJ2-1; D is perhaps TRBD2 (6 bases). CDR1 KGHSH and CDR2 LQKENI come from the germline V gene. V was trimmed by 3 bases and J by 8 bases, leaving 26 bases between them. This CDR3 has 18 amino acids.

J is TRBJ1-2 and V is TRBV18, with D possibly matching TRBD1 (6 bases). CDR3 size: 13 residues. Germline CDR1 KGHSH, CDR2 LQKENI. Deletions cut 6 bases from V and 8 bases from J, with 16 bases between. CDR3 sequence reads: CASSRPGADGYTF. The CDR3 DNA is TGTGCCAGCTCTCGCCCAGGGGCCGACGGCTACACCTTC.

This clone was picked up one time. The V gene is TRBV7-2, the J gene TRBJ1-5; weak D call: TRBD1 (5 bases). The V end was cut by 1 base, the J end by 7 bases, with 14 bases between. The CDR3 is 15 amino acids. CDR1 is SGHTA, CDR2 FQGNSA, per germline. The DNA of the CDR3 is TGTGCCAGCAGCTTAGAGGCCAGGGAAGTCCAGCCCCAGCATTTT. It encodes CASSLEAREVQPQHF.

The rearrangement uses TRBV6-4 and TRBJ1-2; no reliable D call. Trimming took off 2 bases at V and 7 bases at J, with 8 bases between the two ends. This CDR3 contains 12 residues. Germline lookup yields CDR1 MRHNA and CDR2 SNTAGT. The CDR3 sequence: CASSDTGRGYTF. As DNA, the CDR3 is TGTGCCAGCAGTGACACCGGTCGTGGCTACACCTTC.

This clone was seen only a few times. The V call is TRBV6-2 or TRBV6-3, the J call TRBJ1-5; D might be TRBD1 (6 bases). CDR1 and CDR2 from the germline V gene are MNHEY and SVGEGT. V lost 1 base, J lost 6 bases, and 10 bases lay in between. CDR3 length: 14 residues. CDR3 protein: CASSYLGAGQPQHF. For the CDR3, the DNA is TGTGCCAGCAGTTACTTGGGGGCAGGTCAGCCCCAGCATTTT.

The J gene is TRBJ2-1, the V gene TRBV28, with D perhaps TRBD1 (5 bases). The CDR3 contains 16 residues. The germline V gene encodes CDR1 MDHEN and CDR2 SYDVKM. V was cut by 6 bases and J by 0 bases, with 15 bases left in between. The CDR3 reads CASRSQGPNSYNEQFF. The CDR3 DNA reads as TGTGCCAGCAGGTCCCAGGGCCCGAACTCCTACAATGAGCAGTTCTTC.